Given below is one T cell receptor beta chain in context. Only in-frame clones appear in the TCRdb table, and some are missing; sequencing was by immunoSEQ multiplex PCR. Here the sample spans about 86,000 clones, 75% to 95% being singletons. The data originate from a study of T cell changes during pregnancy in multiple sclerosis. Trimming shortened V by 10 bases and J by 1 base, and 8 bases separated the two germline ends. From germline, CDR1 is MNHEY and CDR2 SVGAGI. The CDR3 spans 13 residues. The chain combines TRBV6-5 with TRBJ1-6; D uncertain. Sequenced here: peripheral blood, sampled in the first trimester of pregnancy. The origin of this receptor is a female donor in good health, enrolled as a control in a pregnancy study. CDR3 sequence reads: CATSQSYNSPLHF. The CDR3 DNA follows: TGTGCCACCTCACAGTCCTATAATTCACCCCTCCACTTT.